A selection of T cell receptor beta chains follows, all from one sample in a study of molecular identifiers for immune sequencing clone quantification. TCRdb itself ran the PCR reads through MiXCR, one entry per CDR3 protein. Among 40,000 to 45,000 distinct CDR3 sequences listed, around 21% were seen once. Sequencing used naive CD8+ T cells from blood, with Jurkat cell RNA spiked in. These TCRs come from a human donor in good health. Some libraries in this study had Jurkat cell RNA spiked in. The CDR3 runs from the conserved cysteine through the conserved F or W. Each record gives: clone size, D gene, V gene, J gene, CDR3 DNA, CDR3 protein. A D gene is named only where the DNA matches it firmly. The size entry is marked missing in some rows and otherwise reads once, few, many or a size class.

>many|TRBD2|TRBV10-2|TRBJ2-3
TGCGCCAGCAGTGGTCTCCCTAGCGGGAGGTCAGGCACAGATACGCAGTATTTT
CASSGLPSGRSGTDTQYF
>many|.|TRBV27|TRBJ1-5
TGTGCCAGCAGTCTTAGTAGCAATCAGCCCCAGCATTTT
CASSLSSNQPQHF
>many|TRBD2|TRBV7-9|TRBJ2-2
TGTGCCAGCAGCCCAACGACTAGCGAGTACACCGGGGAGCTGTTTTTT
CASSPTTSEYTGELFF
>many|.|TRBV7-9|TRBJ1-1
TGTGCCAGCAGCCCAACGGTAAACACTGAAGCTTTCTTT
CASSPTVNTEAFF
>many|.|TRBV20-1|TRBJ2-4
TGCAGTGCTAGAGATTTAGGGGCAGGCCTAGCCAAAAACATTCAGTACTTC
CSARDLGAGLAKNIQYF
>many|.|TRBV9|TRBJ2-5
TGTGCCAGCAGCGTAGGATGGGGGGATCAAGAGACCCAGTACTTC
CASSVGWGDQETQYF
>many|.|TRBV19|TRBJ1-6
TGTGCCAGTAGCGATTCCGACAGCTACTATAATTCACCCCTCCACTTT
CASSDSDSYYNSPLHF
>few|.|TRBV7-9|TRBJ1-6
TGTGCCAGCAGCTCGAGGACGCAGCCAATACCCCTCCACTTT
CASSSRTQPIPLHF
>many|.|TRBV7-9|TRBJ2-1
TGTGCCAGCAGCTTAGAACTAGCCCGCCTCTACGATGAGCAGTTCTTC
CASSLELARLYDEQFF
>many|TRBD1|TRBV19|TRBJ1-3
TGTGCCAGTAACCTAAACAGGGGGGTCACCATATATTTT
CASNLNRGVTIYF
>many|TRBD1|TRBV14|TRBJ1-1
TGTGCCAGCAGCCACACGGGACAGGGGTTGACTGAAGCTTTCTTT
CASSHTGQGLTEAFF
>.|TRBD1|TRBV12-3/TRBV12-4|TRBJ1-4
TGTGCCAGCACCCCCGGGACAGGGTCTTCTGAAAAACTGTTTTTT
CASTPGTGSSEKLFF
>many|TRBD2|TRBV9|TRBJ2-7
TGTGCCAGCAGCGGTAGCGGGAGGGGAGCCTACGAGCAGTACTTC
CASSGSGRGAYEQYF
>many|.|TRBV28|TRBJ1-5
TGTGCCAGCAGCCTTGACAGGTATAGCAATCAGCCCCAGCATTTT
CASSLDRYSNQPQHF
>many|.|TRBV6-1|TRBJ1-1
TGTGCCAGTCCTGAGCCCGGCGTGGCTTTCTTT
CASPEPGVAFF
>many|.|TRBV5-1|TRBJ1-5
TGCGCCAGCAGCTTGGGGGGTTTTGGGGGGGATGGCAATCAGCCCCAGCATTTT
CASSLGGFGGDGNQPQHF
>.|TRBD2|TRBV9|TRBJ2-3
TGTGCCAGCAGCGTAGAACGGCGGGGGGGCGGCACAGATACGCAGTATTTT
CASSVERRGGGTDTQYF
>many|.|TRBV4-3|TRBJ1-4
TGCGCCAGCAGCCAAGATTTTCGGATTGGGTTTTCGGTGAATGAAAAACTGTTTTTT
CASSQDFRIGFSVNEKLFF
>many|.|TRBV7-9|TRBJ2-3
TGTGCCAGCAGCTCACGAGGGAGGATGGATACGCAGTATTTT
CASSSRGRMDTQYF
>many|.|TRBV11-3|TRBJ2-1
TGTGCCAGCAGCCTACCCGGCTCTCCCGAGCAGTTCTTC
CASSLPGSPEQFF
>many|.|TRBV29-1|TRBJ1-5
TGCAGCGCCCGATTCAGTAGCAATCAGCCCCAGCATTTT
CSARFSSNQPQHF
>many|.|TRBV28|TRBJ1-1
TGTGCCAGCAGTTTCAGGGGCCTGAACACTGAAGCTTTCTTT
CASSFRGLNTEAFF
>many|.|TRBV20-1|TRBJ1-1
TGCAGTGCTGACGAAGCCGGGACTATGACCCCTGAAGCTTTCTTT
CSADEAGTMTPEAFF
>many|TRBD1|TRBV6-1|TRBJ1-1
TGTGCCAGCAGTGAAGACTTCACAGGGGACTATGAAGCTTTCTTT
CASSEDFTGDYEAFF
>many|.|TRBV28|TRBJ2-3
TGTGCCAGCAGTTTATGGGCCGGGATCACTAGCACAGATACGCAGTATTTT
CASSLWAGITSTDTQYF
>many|.|TRBV27|TRBJ2-7
TGTGCCAGCAGTGTGAAGGGGGATTATTACGAGCAGTACTTC
CASSVKGDYYEQYF
>many|.|TRBV27|TRBJ1-6
TGTGCCAGCAGCCCTACCTCCCCCGGACTTGGGTATTCACCCCTCCACTTT
CASSPTSPGLGYSPLHF
>.|TRBD1|TRBV6-2/TRBV6-3|TRBJ2-7
TGTGCCGGCACCCCCCGGACAGGCTCCTACGAGCAGTACTTC
CAGTPRTGSYEQYF
>many|.|TRBV7-9|TRBJ1-1
TGTGCTACAGCAGGTCGAATCGGGGACACTGAAGCTTTCTTT
CATAGRIGDTEAFF
>many|.|TRBV4-1|TRBJ2-7
TGCGCCAGCAGCCAATTCGCAGGGATCGACGAGCAGTACTTC
CASSQFAGIDEQYF
>.|.|TRBV12-3/TRBV12-4|TRBJ2-7
TGTGCCAGCAGTTTCACTAACTACGAGCAGTACTTC
CASSFTNYEQYF
>many|.|TRBV9|TRBJ1-1
TGTGCCAGCAGCGTAGGTAGGGGGAATACTGAAGCTTTCTTT
CASSVGRGNTEAFF
>many|.|TRBV10-2|TRBJ2-7
TGCGCCAGCAGTGACCCCGGGGGGACAGTAGACTACGAGCAGTACTTC
CASSDPGGTVDYEQYF
>.|.|TRBV30|TRBJ1-2
TGTGCCTGGAGTGTACTGAGAGTGGACAGTTATGGCTACACCTTC
CAWSVLRVDSYGYTF
>many|.|TRBV5-1|TRBJ2-1
TGCGCCAGCAGCCCACTAGCCCCAAGCTCCTACAATGAGCAGTTCTTC
CASSPLAPSSYNEQFF
>many|.|TRBV5-6|TRBJ2-3
TGTGCCAGCAGCTCAGCTGACTTGACAGATACGCAGTATTTT
CASSSADLTDTQYF
>many|.|TRBV30|TRBJ2-7
TGTGCCTGGGCCCCCCTGGCTTCCTACGAGCAGTACTTC
CAWAPLASYEQYF
>many|.|TRBV4-1|TRBJ2-7
TGCGCCAGCAGCCCGTTCGAGGGCGACTACGAGCAGTACTTC
CASSPFEGDYEQYF
>many|.|TRBV6-5|TRBJ1-4
TGTGCCAGCAGTTACTCCCTCGGGGGTGAAAAACTGTTTTTT
CASSYSLGGEKLFF
>many|.|TRBV7-9|TRBJ1-1
TGTGCCAGCAGCTTCACTGAAGCTTTCTTT
CASSFTEAFF
>many|TRBD1|TRBV20-1|TRBJ2-7
TGCAGTGCGCGCCGGGACAGCTCCTACGAGCAGTACTTC
CSARRDSSYEQYF
>few|.|TRBV14|TRBJ2-1
TGTGCCAGCAGCCAAGCCGACAATGAGCAGTTCTTC
CASSQADNEQFF
>many|TRBD1|TRBV4-3|TRBJ1-4
TGCGCCAGCAGCCAAGACGGGACAGGGGATGAAAAACTGTTTTTT
CASSQDGTGDEKLFF
>many|.|TRBV20-1|TRBJ2-5
TGCAGTGCTAGAGATTTCCCGCCCTCGCTGGGAGAGACCCAGTACTTC
CSARDFPPSLGETQYF
>many|.|TRBV7-9|TRBJ2-7
TGTGCCAGCAGTCGGGGGTTGACCTACGAGCAGTACTTC
CASSRGLTYEQYF
>many|.|TRBV12-3/TRBV12-4|TRBJ2-1
TGTGCCAGCAGTTTAGGGGGGTATGCTGAGCAGTTCTTC
CASSLGGYAEQFF
>many|.|TRBV7-6|TRBJ1-1
TGTGCCAGCAGCTTAGCGTTGAACACTGAAGCTTTCTTT
CASSLALNTEAFF
>many|.|TRBV11-3|TRBJ2-5
TGTGCCAGCAGCGAAGGGGGGTCTAGACAGCAAGAGACCCAGTACTTC
CASSEGGSRQQETQYF
>many|.|TRBV5-6|TRBJ1-1
TGTGCCAGCAGCACAGATACAGGAATGAACACTGAAGCTTTCTTT
CASSTDTGMNTEAFF
>.|.|TRBV7-9|TRBJ2-7
TGTGCCAGCAGCGCTATCGACCTCCCGAGGGCCTACGAGCAGTACTTC
CASSAIDLPRAYEQYF
>many|TRBD2|TRBV12-3/TRBV12-4|TRBJ2-3
TGTGCCAGCAGTAGGGAGGGAGAGGCAGATACGCAGTATTTT
CASSREGEADTQYF
>many|.|TRBV7-9|TRBJ1-5
TGTGCCAGCAGCTTAGACTCCCAAGCAGGACAGCCCCAGCATTTT
CASSLDSQAGQPQHF
>many|TRBD1|TRBV7-9|TRBJ1-1
TGTGCCAGCAGCCGGACACAGGGGGTCGACACTGAAGCTTTCTTT
CASSRTQGVDTEAFF
>once|TRBD2|TRBV2|TRBJ2-2
TGTGCCGGCAGTTTCCACCGACTAGCTGTCACCGGGGAGCTGTTTTTT
CAGSFHRLAVTGELFF
>.|TRBD1|TRBV28|TRBJ2-7
TGTGCCAGCAGTCCTACCGGGACAGGGAGCTCCTACGAGCAGTACTTC
CASSPTGTGSSYEQYF
>many|TRBD1|TRBV12-3/TRBV12-4|TRBJ2-5
TGTGCCAGCAGTCCCCCAGGGGGTTTCGAGACCCAGTACTTC
CASSPPGGFETQYF